The 7 T cell receptor beta chains below all came from one sample that was sequenced in a study of OX40 agonist ivuxolimab in advanced cancers. Method: immunoSEQ multiplex PCR; TCRdb's copy keeps in-frame clones and lacks some. Seen here are roughly 53,000 clones, about 88% observed once, and the top ten hold about 48%. The sequenced sample was CD4+ or CD8+ T cells sorted from blood, obtained in a trial of the OX40 agonist ivuxolimab. All receptors come from an adult with an advanced solid tumor such as melanoma, head and neck, liver or kidney cancer.

The chain recombines TRBV6-1 with TRBJ2-7; 9 bases match TRBD1. V lost 3 bases and J lost 6; bases outside the gene matches: 6. Germline V gene data show CDR1 as MNHNS and CDR2 as SASEGT. CDR3 size: 14 residues. CDR3 nucleotide sequence: TGTGCCAGCAGTGATTGGGACAGGGCGGGCGAGCAGTACTTC. Residues: CASSDWDRAGEQYF.

The chain combines TRBV6-1 with TRBJ1-2; D possibly corresponds to TRBD1 (6 bases). This CDR3 is built from 16 residues. Germline assignment: CDR1 MNHNS and CDR2 SASEGT. Trimming took 3 bases from V and 3 from J, leaving 17 bases between them. The CDR3 DNA follows: TGTGCCAGCAGTGACAGAAGCGGTGGACAGTACTATGGCTACACCTTC. Its protein is CASSDRSGGQYYGYTF.

This CDR3 is CAWRNKGIQYF. DNA of the CDR3: TGTGCCTGGAGAAACAAGGGAATCCAGTACTTC. The chain has TRBV30 and TRBJ2-4; D remains ambiguous. The CDR3 is made up of 11 amino acids. V was cut by 3 bases and J by 13 bases, with 13 bases left in between. Germline values: CDR1 GTSNPN, CDR2 SVGIG (reference sequence).

The chain recombines TRBV4-2 with TRBJ2-7, with D perhaps TRBD2 (6 bases). Germline assignment: CDR1 LGHNA and CDR2 YNFKEQ. The CDR3 length is 15 residues. V shed 4 bases and J shed 1 base, with 14 bases lying between them. The CDR3 loop is CASSLFDSGSYEQYF. CDR3 bases: TGTGCCAGCAGCCTATTTGATAGCGGATCCTACGAGCAGTACTTC.

The chain has TRBV7-2 and TRBJ1-2; no reliable D call. CDR1 and CDR2 (germline): SGHTA, FQGNSA. V was cut by 6 bases and J by 8 bases, with 13 bases left in between. CDR3 size: 12 residues. CDR3 sequence: CASSRWGYGYTF. The CDR3 nucleotides are TGTGCCAGCAGTAGATGGGGTTACGGCTACACCTTC.

The genes are TRBV18 and TRBJ2-2, with TRBD1 as a possible D gene (6 bases). The germline gives CDR1 KGHSH, CDR2 LQKENI. Trimming cost V 6 bases and J 0 bases, with 17 bases left between them. The CDR3 covers 17 residues. The CDR3 sequence is CASSLQGSAANTGELFF. The CDR3 DNA sequence: TGTGCCAGCTCGTTACAGGGTTCCGCCGCGAACACCGGGGAGCTGTTTTTT.

This clone showed up just once. The genes are TRBV19 and TRBJ2-7; D is possibly TRBD1 (5 bases). Germline loops: CDR1 LNHDA, CDR2 SQIVND (reference sequence). V lost 5 bases to trimming and J lost 5 bases, with 13 bases between them. The CDR3 runs 13 residues. The CDR3 sequence is CASSFGQNNEQYF. DNA of the CDR3: TGTGCCAGTAGTTTCGGACAAAATAACGAGCAGTACTTC.